These 3 T cell receptor beta chains came from one sample sequenced in a study of shared clonotypes between healthy human individuals. Clones were read by immunoSEQ multiplex PCR, and TCRdb kept only the in-frame ones, dropping some. The sample contains hundreds of thousands of clones, 85% to 95% of which appear only once. Terminally differentiated effector memory CD45RA+ cells were excluded by CCR7 positive selection of CD45RO-negative cells. The sequenced sample consisted of naive CD8+ T cells sorted from blood. The receptor set was obtained from a woman in her 30s in good health.

This chain joins TRBV5-4 and TRBJ2-5; a weak D match, TRBD2 (5 bases). From germline, CDR1 is SGHNT and CDR2 YYREEE (reference sequence). V was pared by 4 bases and J by 5 bases, with 15 bases between. This CDR3 comprises 14 residues. The CDR3 loop reads CASSLSGSDETQYF. Here the CDR3 DNA reads TGTGCCAGCAGCCTGTCTGGGAGCGATGAGACCCAGTACTTC.

This clone came up once. This chain uses TRBV4-1 with TRBJ1-1, with 10 nucleotides matching TRBD1. Germline values: CDR1 MGHRA, CDR2 YSYEKL. This CDR3 has 17 residues. The V segment lost 5 bases and the J segment 1 base; nucleotides outside the gene matches: 10. DNA for the CDR3: TGCGCCAGCAGCTCCTCGACAGGGGGCAGGACGAACACTGAAGCTTTCTTT. Its protein is CASSSSTGGRTNTEAFF.

J is TRBJ2-1 and V is TRBV19, with D possibly matching TRBD2 (6 bases). Germline CDR1 and CDR2: LNHDA and SQIVND (reference sequence). Trimming took off 0 bases at V and 10 bases at J, with 13 bases between the two ends. The CDR3 sequence is 14 residues long. CDR3 protein: CASSIDRAGGEQFF. In nucleotides, the CDR3 is TGTGCCAGTAGTATAGATCGAGCGGGCGGAGAGCAGTTCTTC.